The entry below describes one TCR beta chain. The source of the sample is a study of blood T cell repertoires in COVID-19. From germline, CDR1 is KGHDR and CDR2 SFDVKD. Trimming cost V 4 bases and J 8 bases, with 14 bases left between them. This CDR3 region has 14 residues. Authors' methods: Reference gene primer amplification yielded estimated nucleated cell counts. The protocol was immunoSEQ multiplex PCR, while the TCRdb copy is restricted to in-frame clones and leaves out a portion. V, J and clone size derive from that table, while D and trimming were established from the DNA sequence. The repertoire holds roughly 60,000 clones, roughly 88% seen once, with 5.6% in the top ten.

The receptor's source is a woman in her sixties with acute or convalescent COVID-19. Sample: peripheral blood. This chain uses TRBV24-1 with TRBJ2-1, with D perhaps TRBD2 (5 bases). The CDR3 region is CATSEGVGYHEQFF. CDR3 sequence (DNA): TGTGCCACCAGTGAGGGAGTGGGATATCATGAGCAGTTCTTC.